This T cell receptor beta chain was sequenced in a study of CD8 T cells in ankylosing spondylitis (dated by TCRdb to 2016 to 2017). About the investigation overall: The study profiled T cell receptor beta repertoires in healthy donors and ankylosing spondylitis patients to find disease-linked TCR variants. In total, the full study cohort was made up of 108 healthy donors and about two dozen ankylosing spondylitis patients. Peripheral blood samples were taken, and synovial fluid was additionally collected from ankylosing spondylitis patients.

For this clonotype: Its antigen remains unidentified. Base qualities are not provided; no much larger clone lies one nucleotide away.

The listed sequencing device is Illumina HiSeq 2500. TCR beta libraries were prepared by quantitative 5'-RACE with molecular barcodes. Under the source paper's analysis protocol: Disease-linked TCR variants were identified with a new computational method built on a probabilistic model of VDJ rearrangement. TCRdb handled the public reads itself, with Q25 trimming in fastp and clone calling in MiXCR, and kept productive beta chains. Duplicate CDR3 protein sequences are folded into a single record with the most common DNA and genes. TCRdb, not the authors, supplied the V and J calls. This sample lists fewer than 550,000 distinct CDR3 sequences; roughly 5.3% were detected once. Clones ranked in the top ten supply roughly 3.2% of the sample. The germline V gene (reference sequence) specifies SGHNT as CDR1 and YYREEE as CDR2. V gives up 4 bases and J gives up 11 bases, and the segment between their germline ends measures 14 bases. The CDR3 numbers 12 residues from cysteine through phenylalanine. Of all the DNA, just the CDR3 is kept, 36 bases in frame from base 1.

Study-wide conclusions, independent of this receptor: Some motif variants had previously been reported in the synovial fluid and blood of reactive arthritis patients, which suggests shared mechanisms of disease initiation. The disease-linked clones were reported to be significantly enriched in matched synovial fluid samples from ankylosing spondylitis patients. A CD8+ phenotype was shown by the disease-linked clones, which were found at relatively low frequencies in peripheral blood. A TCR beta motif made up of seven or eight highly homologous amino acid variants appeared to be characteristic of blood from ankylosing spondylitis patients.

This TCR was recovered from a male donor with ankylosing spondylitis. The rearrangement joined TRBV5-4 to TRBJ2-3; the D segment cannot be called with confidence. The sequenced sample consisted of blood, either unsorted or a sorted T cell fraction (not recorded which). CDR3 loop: CASSASGRLQYF. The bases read TGTGCCAGCAGCGCCTCCGGGCGCCTGCAGTATTTT.